The clone carrying this T cell receptor beta chain has ten or more counts. No antigen is known for it. Individual cDNA molecules received unique molecular identifiers. Via MiXCR, TCRdb re-called the 5' RACE reads, giving one row per CDR3 protein. The data show roughly 90,000 distinct CDR3 sequences, with roughly 14% seen just once and around 0.5% held by the top ten. The sample is drawn from a study of early T cells in non-severe SARS-CoV-2 infection. About the research overall: Chains were unpaired, as sequencing was done on bulk RNA from unsorted whole blood. Findings of the study overall: VDJdb-based annotation leaned toward anti-spike CD8 responses and missed private and CD4 specificities.

The CDR3 sequence is 15 residues long. Germline trimming cut 8 bases from V and 9 bases from J; bases unmatched to any gene: 11. The V gene's germline CDR1 is WSHSY and CDR2 SAAADI. The sequencing input was whole blood. This clonotype was sampled from an adult who was a healthcare worker with PCR-confirmed SARS-CoV-2 infection or an uninfected control (not recorded which). This chain connects TRBV10-2 to TRBJ2-2, with TRBD2 matching over 11 bases. CDR3 DNA: TGCGCCAGCGCTAGCGGGGGGCCCCTCTACCGGGAGCTGTTTTTT. Translation: CASASGGPLYRELFF.